A single sample is the source of the 16 T cell receptor beta chains below, sequenced in a study of blood T cell repertoires in COVID-19 (dated by TCRdb to the early 2020s). Library generation was performed with the immunoSEQ multiplex PCR assay. The clones in this table, taken by TCRdb from immuneACCESS, are in-frame only. Not every clone is retained; where verified, under half of the shortfall comes from an unresolved V gene, and the cause of the rest is unknown. The sample yields 300,000 to 400,000 clones; roughly nine tenths were counted once. Of the sample, roughly 1% is held by the ten largest clones. The sample consisted of PBMCs or T cells enriched from blood (not recorded which). Receptor source: a woman aged 25 to 39 who had recovered from COVID-19.

The chain employs TRBV11-2 and TRBJ1-6; 7 nucleotides line up with TRBD1. CDR1 and CDR2 (germline): SGHAT, FQNNGV. J lost 5 bases, V lost 5 bases, and 6 bases had no gene match. This CDR3 is 15 amino acids long. This CDR3 is CASSPGTVDNSPLHF. The CDR3, as DNA: TGTGCCAGCAGCCCCGGGACAGTAGATAATTCACCCCTCCACTTT.

This chain uses TRBV15 with TRBJ1-6; TRBD1 agrees at 9 bases. The CDR3 has 14 residues. V lost 1 base, J lost 8 bases, and 0 bases stayed unmatched. Germline assignment: CDR1 LNHNV and CDR2 YYDKDF (reference sequence). The CDR3 here is CATSRGDRDSPLHF. CDR3 DNA sequence: TGTGCCACCAGCAGAGGGGACAGGGATTCACCCCTCCACTTT. Based on the CDR3 plus reference TRBV15 and TRBJ1-6, the full variable domain is DAMVIQNPRYQVTQFGKPVTLSCSQTLNHNVMYWYQQKSSQAPKLLFHYYDKDFNNEADTPDNFQSRRPNTSFCFLDIRSPGLGDTAMYLCATSRGDRDSPLHFGNGTRLTVT.

This chain links TRBV27 with TRBJ1-5; D possibly corresponds to TRBD1 (5 bases). Per germline, CDR1 MNHEY and CDR2 SMNVEV (reference sequence). Trimming took off 6 bases at V and 1 base at J, with 13 bases between the two ends. This CDR3 is built from 15 residues. CDR3 nucleotides: TGTGCCAGCAGAAGGGTGGGGCAGAGCAATCAGCCCCAGCATTTT. It specifies CASRRVGQSNQPQHF.

J is TRBJ2-6 and V is TRBV29-1; the match to TRBD1 covers 7 bases. Per germline, CDR1 SQVTM and CDR2 ANQGSEA. The CDR3 sequence is 14 residues long. Trimming removed 7 bases from V and 3 bases from J; junction bases left unmatched: 6. CDR3 coding DNA: TGCAGCGCCCGTCAGGGGGATGGGGCCAACGTCCTGACTTTC. Translation gives CSARQGDGANVLTF.

This clone was seen a single time. This chain uses TRBV28 with TRBJ1-6, with D possibly TRBD1 on 6 matching bases. Per the germline V gene, CDR1 is MDHEN and CDR2 is SYDVKM. CDR3 length equals 14 residues. V was pared by 8 bases and J by 6 bases, with 14 bases between. CDR3 sequence reads: CASGTPEPNSPLHF. CDR3 nucleotide sequence: TGTGCCAGCGGGACACCTGAACCTAATTCACCCCTCCACTTT.

This clone has a single count. The V call is TRBV5-1, the J call TRBJ2-3; TRBD1 matches at 8 bases. The germline V gene encodes CDR1 SGHRS and CDR2 YFSETQ. V dropped 5 bases and J dropped 2; count of bases not matched to a gene: 4. The CDR3 totals 14 residues. The CDR3 DNA follows: TGCGCCAGCAGGCAGGGGGCGCCCACAGATACGCAGTATTTT. This translates into CASRQGAPTDTQYF.

CDR3 residues: CASSLKGGGDSPGFTHF. Here the CDR3 DNA reads TGTGCCAGCAGTTTGAAAGGCGGCGGGGACAGCCCTGGCTTTACCCACTTT. V gene TRBV28 combines with J gene TRBJ1-6, with 7 bases identical to TRBD1. CDR1 and CDR2 from the germline V gene are MDHEN and SYDVKM. The trim removed 3 bases at V and 18 bases at J, leaving 23 bases unmatched. This CDR3 has 17 amino acids. Variable domain in full (rest from reference TRBV28 and TRBJ1-6): DVKVTQSSRYLVKRTGEKVFLECVQDMDHENMFWYRQDPGLGLRLIYFSYDVKMKEKGDIPEGYSVSREKKERFSLILESASTNQTSMYLCASSLKGGGDSPGFTHFGNGTRLTVT.

CDR3 region: CASSPGGAKNIQYF. The CDR3 DNA reads as TGTGCCAGCAGCCCAGGGGGGGCCAAAAACATTCAGTACTTC. The chain combines TRBV3-1 (or the pseudogene TRBV3-2) with TRBJ2-4; TRBD1 is a possible D gene (7 bases). The CDR3 is made up of 14 amino acids. Germline V gene sequence: CDR1 LGHDT, CDR2 YNNKEL (reference sequence). V dropped 4 bases and J dropped 1 base, with 8 bases sitting between them.

J is TRBJ2-7 and V is TRBV15; tentatively, D is TRBD1 (5 bases). V shed 0 bases and J shed 2 bases, with 8 bases lying between them. Per germline, CDR1 LNHNV and CDR2 YYDKDF (reference sequence). The CDR3 extends over 14 amino acids. CDR3: CATSRDRGAYEQYF. CDR3 in DNA: TGTGCCACCAGCAGAGATAGGGGCGCCTACGAGCAGTACTTC.

The J gene is TRBJ1-1, the V gene TRBV28, with a possible D match to TRBD1 (5 bases). Germline assignment: CDR1 MDHEN and CDR2 SYDVKM. This CDR3 spans 14 amino acids. The ends were cut back, 6 bases at V and 0 bases at J, with 11 bases in the middle. The CDR3 region has the DNA TGTGCCAGCAGACCTCGACAGTTGAACACTGAAGCTTTCTTT. This translates into CASRPRQLNTEAFF.

This chain links TRBV13 with TRBJ2-3; 12 bases fit TRBD2. CDR1 and CDR2 (germline): PRHDT, FYEKMQ (reference sequence). V was clipped by 5 bases and J by 2 bases; unmatched bases: 5. This CDR3 spans 16 amino acids. The CDR3 DNA is TGTGCCAGCAGCCCAGGACTAGCGGGGTCCACAGATACGCAGTATTTT. This translates into CASSPGLAGSTDTQYF.

This clone appeared once. The rearrangement joins TRBV4-3 to TRBJ1-2; TRBD1 aligns across 10 bases. The CDR3 runs to 18 residues. Looked up from germline, CDR1 is LGHNA and CDR2 is YSLEER. Trimming removed 0 bases from V and 4 bases from J; junction bases left unmatched: 11. This CDR3 is CASSQEARGQGKPYGYTF. For the CDR3, the DNA is TGCGCCAGCAGCCAAGAAGCGAGGGGACAGGGGAAGCCCTATGGCTACACCTTC.

The V call is TRBV19, the J call TRBJ1-4; no clear D gene. V gave up 6 bases and J gave up 8 bases, with 10 bases separating them. CDR1 is LNHDA and CDR2 is SQIVND in the germline V gene (reference sequence). The CDR3 runs 12 residues. The CDR3 spells CASSAPSEKLFF. CDR3 nucleotides: TGTGCCAGTAGCGCGCCAAGCGAAAAACTGTTTTTT.

The chain recombines TRBV6-4 with TRBJ2-2; 7 nucleotides align to TRBD1. Looked up from germline, CDR1 is MRHNA and CDR2 is SNTAGT. The junction had 4 bases not matched to a gene; V was cut back by 3 bases and J by 6 bases. CDR3 length equals 14 residues. In nucleotides, the CDR3 is TGTGCCAGCAGTGATCGACAGGGCGCCGGGGAGCTGTTTTTT. Encoded protein: CASSDRQGAGELFF.

This chain links TRBV4-3 with TRBJ2-1, with D perhaps TRBD1 (5 bases). The CDR3 loop spans 17 amino acids. V was pared by 0 bases and J by 3 bases, with 15 bases between. Germline CDR1 is LGHNA and CDR2 is YSLEER. CDR3 DNA: TGCGCCAGCAGCCAAGATCGTCAGGGCACAATCTACAATGAGCAGTTCTTC. This translates into CASSQDRQGTIYNEQFF.

The rearrangement uses TRBV5-1 and TRBJ2-2; weak D call: TRBD1 (6 bases). This CDR3 is 15 amino acids long. The V gene lost 4 bases and the J gene lost 2 bases, with 12 bases spanning the gap. The germline CDR1 and CDR2 sequences are SGHRS and YFSETQ. The CDR3 loop reads CASSQLTGNTGELFF. The CDR3 DNA follows: TGCGCCAGCAGCCAATTGACAGGCAACACCGGGGAGCTGTTTTTT.